This paragraph covers one T cell receptor (beta chain) sequence. Its antigen remains unidentified. Only in-frame clones appear in the TCRdb table, and some are missing; sequencing was by immunoSEQ multiplex PCR. The profile shows 50,000 to 70,000 clones, 85% to 95% of them singletons. Germline CDR1 reads SGHRS; CDR2 reads YFSETQ. Trimming stripped 4 bases from V and 2 bases from J, with 19 bases between. This CDR3 has 16 amino acids. The data were taken from a study of OX40 agonist ivuxolimab in advanced cancers. Study in general: Hepatocellular carcinoma, melanoma, renal cell or head and neck cancer affected the dose-escalation patients. The study's findings and limits: CD4+ and CD8+ blood T cells expanded clonally by week 6 at 0.1 to 3.0 mg/kg. Compared with CD4+, CD8+ T cells on average had more expanded clones. Not determined was the antigen specificity of the expanded peripheral T cells.

Sequencing used CD4+ or CD8+ T cells sorted from blood, obtained in a trial of the OX40 agonist ivuxolimab. This chain connects TRBV5-1 to TRBJ2-7, with a weak D call TRBD2 (6 bases). The origin of this receptor is an adult with an advanced solid tumor such as melanoma, head and neck, liver or kidney cancer. The CDR3 DNA sequence: TGCGCCAGCAGCCGAAGGGGAGGCCTGGGAACCTACGAGCAGTACTTC. Translated, it gives CASSRRGGLGTYEQYF.